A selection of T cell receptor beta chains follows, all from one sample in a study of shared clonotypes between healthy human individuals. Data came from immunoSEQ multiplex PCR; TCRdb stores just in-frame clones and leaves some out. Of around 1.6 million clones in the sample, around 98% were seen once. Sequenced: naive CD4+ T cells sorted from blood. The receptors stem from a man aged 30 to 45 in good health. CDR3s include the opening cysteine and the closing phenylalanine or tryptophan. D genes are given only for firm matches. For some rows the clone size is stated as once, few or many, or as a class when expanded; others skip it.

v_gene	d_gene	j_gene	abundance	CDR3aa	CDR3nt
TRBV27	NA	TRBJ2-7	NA	CASRPVGLPYEQYF	TGTGCCAGCAGACCCGTAGGACTACCCTACGAGCAGTACTTC
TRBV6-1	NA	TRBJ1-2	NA	CASSDRPSAGYTF	TGTGCCAGCAGTGACCGCCCCTCGGCTGGCTACACCTTC
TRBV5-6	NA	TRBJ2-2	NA	CASSLVLRFPGELFF	TGTGCCAGCAGCTTGGTCTTGAGGTTCCCCGGGGAGCTGTTTTTT
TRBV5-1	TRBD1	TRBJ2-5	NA	CASSPGGSGQETQYF	TGCGCCAGCAGTCCAGGGGGATCAGGCCAAGAGACCCAGTACTTC
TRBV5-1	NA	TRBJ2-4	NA	CASSTRPGDGIQYF	TGCGCCAGCAGCACCAGACCAGGGGATGGCATTCAGTACTTC
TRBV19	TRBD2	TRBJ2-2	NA	CASSTTGLARGGNTGELFF	TGTGCCAGTAGTACCACCGGACTAGCGAGAGGGGGAAACACCGGGGAGCTGTTTTTT
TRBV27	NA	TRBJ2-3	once	CASSSRRDGDTQYF	TGTGCCAGCAGCTCCCGGCGGGATGGGGATACGCAGTATTTT
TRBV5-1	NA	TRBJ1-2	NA	CASSILTQNYGYTF	TGCGCCAGCAGCATCCTGACACAGAACTATGGCTACACCTTC
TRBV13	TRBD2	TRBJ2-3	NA	CASSLGSSSGSDTQYF	TGTGCCAGCAGCTTAGGTAGTTCTAGCGGGTCAGATACGCAGTATTTT
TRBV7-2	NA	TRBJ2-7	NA	CASSLARENVEQYF	TGTGCCAGCAGCTTGGCCAGGGAGAATGTCGAGCAGTACTTC
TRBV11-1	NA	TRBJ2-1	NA	CASSRNRAGQNEQFF	TGTGCCAGCAGCAGGAACAGGGCAGGACAGAATGAGCAGTTCTTC
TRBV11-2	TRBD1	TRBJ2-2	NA	CASSLLVGQGAQGTGELFF	TGTGCCAGCAGCTTATTAGTGGGACAGGGGGCGCAGGGCACCGGGGAGCTGTTTTTT
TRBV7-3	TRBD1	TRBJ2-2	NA	CASSSQPGQSTGELFF	TGTGCCAGCAGCTCACAGCCGGGACAGAGCACCGGGGAGCTGTTTTTT
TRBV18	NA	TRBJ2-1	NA	CASSYDSYNEQFF	TGTGCCAGCTCCTATGACTCATACAATGAGCAGTTCTTC
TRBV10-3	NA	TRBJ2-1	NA	CAISELSSQSGEQFF	TGTGCCATCAGTGAGTTGAGTAGCCAGAGTGGTGAGCAGTTCTTC
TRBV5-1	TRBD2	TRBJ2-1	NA	CASSGGLAGGDEQFF	TGCGCCAGCAGCGGGGGACTAGCGGGAGGTGATGAGCAGTTCTTC
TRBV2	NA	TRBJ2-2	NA	CASSAYRGARAGELFF	TGTGCCAGCAGCGCCTATCGGGGGGCGCGGGCCGGGGAGCTGTTTTTT
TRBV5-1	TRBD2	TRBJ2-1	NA	CASSPPAQGRTSGISYNEQFF	TGCGCCAGCAGCCCCCCGGCTCAGGGGCGGACTAGCGGGATTTCCTACAATGAGCAGTTCTTC
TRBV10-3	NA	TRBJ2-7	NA	CAISEGQDYEQYF	TGTGCCATCAGTGAAGGTCAGGACTACGAGCAGTACTTC
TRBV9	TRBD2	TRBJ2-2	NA	CASSLRLAGKSTGELFF	TGTGCCAGCAGCCTCCGTTTAGCGGGAAAAAGCACCGGGGAGCTGTTTTTT
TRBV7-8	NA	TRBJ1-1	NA	CASSLVGGGNEAFF	TGTGCCAGCAGCTTAGTTGGAGGGGGGAATGAAGCTTTCTTT
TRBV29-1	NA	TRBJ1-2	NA	CSVIRDSGGRGYTF	TGCAGCGTTATCCGGGATTCGGGGGGCCGTGGCTACACCTTC